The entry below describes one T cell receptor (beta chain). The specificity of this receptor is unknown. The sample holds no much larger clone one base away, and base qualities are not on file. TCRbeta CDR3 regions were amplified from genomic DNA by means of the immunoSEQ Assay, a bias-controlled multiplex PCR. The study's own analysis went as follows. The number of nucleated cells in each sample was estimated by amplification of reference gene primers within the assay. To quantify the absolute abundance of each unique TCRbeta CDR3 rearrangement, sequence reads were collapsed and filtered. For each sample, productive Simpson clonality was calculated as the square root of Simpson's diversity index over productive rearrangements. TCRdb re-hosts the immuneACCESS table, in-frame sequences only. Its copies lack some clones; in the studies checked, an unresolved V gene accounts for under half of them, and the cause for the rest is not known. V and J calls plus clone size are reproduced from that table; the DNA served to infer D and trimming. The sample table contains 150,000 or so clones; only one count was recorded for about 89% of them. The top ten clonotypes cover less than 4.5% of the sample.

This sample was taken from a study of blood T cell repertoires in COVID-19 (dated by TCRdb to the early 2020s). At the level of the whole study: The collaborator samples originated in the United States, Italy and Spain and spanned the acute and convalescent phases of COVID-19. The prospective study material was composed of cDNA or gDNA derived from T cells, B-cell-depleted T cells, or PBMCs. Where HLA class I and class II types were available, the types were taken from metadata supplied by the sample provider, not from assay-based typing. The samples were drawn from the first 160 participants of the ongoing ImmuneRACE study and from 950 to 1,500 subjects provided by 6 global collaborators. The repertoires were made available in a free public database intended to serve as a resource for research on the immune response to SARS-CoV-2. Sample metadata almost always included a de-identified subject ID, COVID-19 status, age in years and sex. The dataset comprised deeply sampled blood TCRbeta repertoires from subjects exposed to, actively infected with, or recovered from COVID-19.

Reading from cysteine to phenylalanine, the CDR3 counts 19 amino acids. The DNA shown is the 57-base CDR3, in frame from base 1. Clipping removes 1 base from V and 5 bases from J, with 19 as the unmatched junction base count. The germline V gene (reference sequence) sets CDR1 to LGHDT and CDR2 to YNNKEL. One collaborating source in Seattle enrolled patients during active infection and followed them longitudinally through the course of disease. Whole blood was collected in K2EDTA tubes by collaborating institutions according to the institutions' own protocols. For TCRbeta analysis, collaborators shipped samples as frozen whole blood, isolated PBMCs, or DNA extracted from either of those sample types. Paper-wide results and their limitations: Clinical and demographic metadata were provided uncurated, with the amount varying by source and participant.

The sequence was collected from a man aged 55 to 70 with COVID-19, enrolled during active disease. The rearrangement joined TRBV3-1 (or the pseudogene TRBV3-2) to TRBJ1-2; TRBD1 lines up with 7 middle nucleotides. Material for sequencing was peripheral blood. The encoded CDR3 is CASSQARSTPGQREYGYTF. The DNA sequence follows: TGTGCCAGCAGCCAAGCCCGGTCGACTCCGGGACAGAGGGAGTATGGCTACACCTTC.